Listed below are T cell receptor beta chains from one sample, sequenced in a study of T-cell memory formation after mild COVID-19. TCRdb processed the 5' RACE reads anew with MiXCR; each CDR3 protein has one entry. The table lists 350,000 to 450,000 distinct CDR3 sequences, 24% of them singletons, with around 8.7% in the top ten. The sequenced material came from PBMCs or a T cell subset sorted from them (not recorded which). These TCRs come from an adult woman who had mild COVID-19 (a few samples of this study predate the infection). Cell type and time point are not known. The CDR3 runs from the conserved cysteine through the conserved F or W. D genes are given only for firm matches. The listing skips clone size in some rows; elsewhere it reads once, few, many or a size class.

size: few; D: NA; J: TRBJ1-5; V: TRBV5-8; CDR3: CASSPEMRPQHF
size: few; D: NA; J: TRBJ1-5; V: TRBV6-2/TRBV6-3; CDR3: CASSPGRISNQPQHF
size: many; D: TRBD1; J: TRBJ2-2; V: TRBV14; CDR3: CASSQWTGASGELFF
size: NA; D: TRBD2; J: TRBJ2-1; V: TRBV3-1; CDR3: CASSQAIGGSLNEQFF
size: few; D: NA; J: TRBJ2-7; V: TRBV6-2/TRBV6-3; CDR3: CASSYTSYEQYF
size: few; D: NA; J: TRBJ1-1; V: TRBV29-1; CDR3: CSVERWGARGTEAFF
size: few; D: TRBD1; J: TRBJ2-1; V: TRBV6-5; CDR3: CASSWDRDYNEQFF
size: few; D: TRBD1; J: TRBJ1-5; V: TRBV7-2; CDR3: CASSSGTGFWPQHF
size: few; D: NA; J: TRBJ2-2; V: TRBV25-1; CDR3: CASRPYTGELFF
size: NA; D: TRBD1; J: TRBJ2-7; V: TRBV5-5; CDR3: CASSLDYIRGNTGSYEQYF
size: NA; D: TRBD1; J: TRBJ1-1; V: TRBV18; CDR3: CASSRDQTGDTEAFF
size: NA; D: NA; J: TRBJ1-1; V: TRBV18; CDR3: CASSPLFQGMTNTEAFF
size: NA; D: NA; J: TRBJ2-5; V: TRBV11-2; CDR3: CASSLDHWGLTQETQYF
size: NA; D: NA; J: TRBJ2-7; V: TRBV21-1; CDR3: CASSKVESHEQYF
size: NA; D: TRBD2; J: TRBJ2-3; V: TRBV6-2/TRBV6-3; CDR3: CASSLAGTQDTQYF
size: NA; D: NA; J: TRBJ2-7; V: TRBV5-1; CDR3: CASRGGSHYEQYF
size: NA; D: NA; J: TRBJ2-5; V: TRBV5-1; CDR3: CASSLAGRAQETQYF
size: many; D: NA; J: TRBJ2-6; V: TRBV14; CDR3: CASSGGANVLTF